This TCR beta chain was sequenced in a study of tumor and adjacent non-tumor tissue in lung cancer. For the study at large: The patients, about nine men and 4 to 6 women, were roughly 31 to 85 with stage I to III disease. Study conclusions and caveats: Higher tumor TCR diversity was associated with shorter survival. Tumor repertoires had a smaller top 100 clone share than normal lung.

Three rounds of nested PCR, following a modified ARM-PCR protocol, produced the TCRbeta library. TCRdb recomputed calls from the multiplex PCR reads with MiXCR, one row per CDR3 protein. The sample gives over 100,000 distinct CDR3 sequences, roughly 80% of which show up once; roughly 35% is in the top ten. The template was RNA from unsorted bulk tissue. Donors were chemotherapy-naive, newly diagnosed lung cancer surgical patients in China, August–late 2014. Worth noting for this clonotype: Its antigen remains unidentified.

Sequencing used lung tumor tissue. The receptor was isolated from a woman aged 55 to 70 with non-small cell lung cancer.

The CDR3 is CASSGLGFSSAGANVLTF. DNA for the CDR3: TGTGCCAGCAGTGGATTGGGTTTTAGTTCCGCTGGGGCCAACGTCCTGACTTTC. V usage is TRBV6-1 and J usage is TRBJ2-6; D is unclear. Trimming took 4 bases from V and 2 from J, leaving 18 bases between them. CDR3 length equals 18 residues. The germline V gene encodes CDR1 MNHNS and CDR2 SASEGT.